Reported below is one TCR beta chain. This clone was observed once. The target of this receptor is not known. No much larger clone exists at a distance of one base, and base qualities are not known. This sample stems from a study of blood T cell repertoires in COVID-19 (dated by TCRdb to the early 2020s). For the wider study: The collaborator samples originated in the United States, Italy and Spain and spanned the acute and convalescent phases of COVID-19. Subjects who had been exposed to COVID-19, were actively infected with it, or had recovered from it provided the deeply sampled blood TCRbeta repertoires that made up the dataset. The repertoires were made available in a free public database intended to serve as a resource for research on the immune response to SARS-CoV-2. Where available, HLA class I and class II types were obtained from metadata supplied by the sample provider rather than from assay-based typing. A de-identified subject ID, COVID-19 status, age in years and sex were almost always included in the sample metadata. The material from the prospective study consisted of cDNA or gDNA derived from T cells, B-cell-depleted T cells, or PBMCs. Samples were obtained from the ongoing ImmuneRACE study (first 160 participants) and from 1,254 subjects provided by 6 global collaborators. Study-level results and caveats: Clinical and demographic metadata were provided uncurated, with the amount varying by source and participant.

TCRbeta CDR3 regions were amplified from genomic DNA by means of the immunoSEQ Assay, a bias-controlled multiplex PCR. In the original analysis: Within the assay, amplification of reference gene primers was used to estimate how many nucleated cells each sample contained. To quantify the absolute abundance of each unique TCRbeta CDR3 rearrangement, sequence reads were collapsed and filtered. For each sample, productive Simpson clonality was calculated as the square root of Simpson's diversity index across productive rearrangements. TCRdb holds this immuneACCESS table with in-frame rearrangements only. Some clones are missing; in checked studies, unresolved V genes explain under half, and the rest has no known cause. That table supplies the V and J calls and clone size; D and trimming were determined from the DNA. The sample includes 150,000 to 200,000 clones, with over 80% observed a single time. The ten most abundant clones make up roughly 4.9% of the sample.

In the prospective study, participants were about 18 to 100 years old, resided in about two dozen geographic areas of the United States, and were enrolled through a virtual design. In the prospective study, cohorts were assigned on the basis of participant-reported clinical history obtained from a screening survey and a study questionnaire. A participant counted as exposed if, within 2 weeks of entering the study, that participant had been in contact with someone who had a PCR-confirmed or clinician-diagnosed COVID-19 case. Each participant in the prospective study had whole blood, serum and a nasopharyngeal or oropharyngeal swab collected by mobile phlebotomists. Additional blood draws and questionnaires over an approximately two-month period could optionally be provided by prospective study participants. Before DNA extraction, blood samples from the prospective study were shipped at room temperature or frozen.

For this chain, trimming is 7 bases at the V end and 4 bases at the J end, and the number of junction bases without a gene match is 7. Reading the germline V gene gives CDR1 MNHNS and CDR2 SASEGT. From cysteine to phenylalanine, the CDR3 is 14 amino acids long. The read is trimmed to its CDR3 DNA, 42 bases read in frame from base 1. The rearrangement combines TRBV6-1 with TRBJ1-3; TRBD1 lines up with 7 middle nucleotides. Source material: PBMCs or T cells enriched from blood (not recorded which). This receptor was obtained from a man between 65 and 85 years old who had been exposed to COVID-19. The nucleotides are TGTGCCAGCAACAGGGGTTGGTCAGGAAACACCATATATTTT. The resulting protein is CASNRGWSGNTIYF.